This T cell receptor beta chain originates from a study of cytomegalovirus exposure and HLA in healthy donors. Findings and limits, study-wide: Through in vitro validation, three CMV-associated chains were shown to be specific for CMV antigens. The listing of roughly 160 TCR beta chains classed them as cytomegalovirus-associated.

This clone was counted ten times or more. Its antigen is not known. Some clones are missing from TCRdb's copy, which holds only in-frame ones; the method was immunoSEQ multiplex PCR. The table shows about 160,000 clones, with 89% occurring only once. The validation cohort, a group of over a hundred subjects, included the donors and was separate from the approximately 670-subject first cohort. This CDR3 comprises 14 residues. CDR1 and CDR2 from the germline V gene are MGHRA and YSYEKL. Trimming pared 1 base from V and 5 bases from J, leaving 11 bases between. This TCR came from a man aged 18 to 29 in good health and CMV-seropositive. V gene TRBV4-1 combines with J gene TRBJ1-1; possibly TRBD1 for D (6 bases). Sequencing was performed on PBMCs. The CDR3 region is CASSQVTGRTEAFF. CDR3 DNA sequence: TGCGCCAGCAGCCAAGTTACAGGGCGAACTGAAGCTTTCTTT.